This is a list of T cell receptor beta chains from one sample in a study of cytomegalovirus exposure and HLA in healthy donors. Here immunoSEQ multiplex PCR was the method, and the copy in TCRdb shows in-frame clones only, minus some. The sample lists roughly 150,000 clones, approximately 88% seen once, with about 1.4% in the top ten. Source material: PBMCs. Receptors were obtained from a woman aged 18-29 years in good health and CMV-seronegative. Both conserved end residues are part of each CDR3. The D gene is left open where the match is weak. Clone size, where shown, is once, few, many, or a class for clones that have expanded.

V	D	J	size	CDR3	DNA
TRBV5-1	TRBD1	TRBJ1-2	.	CASRDRGDYGYTF	TGCGCCAGTCGGGACAGGGGGGACTATGGCTACACCTTC
TRBV9	TRBD1	TRBJ1-2	few	CASSAMDRANYGYTF	TGTGCCAGCAGCGCGATGGACAGGGCTAACTATGGCTACACCTTC
TRBV11-3	.	TRBJ1-1	.	CASSPTGSEAFF	TGTGCCAGCAGCCCCACCGGGTCTGAAGCTTTCTTT
TRBV4-2	.	TRBJ2-3	.	CASSQDQTYTDTQYF	TGTGCCAGCAGCCAAGATCAGACTTACACAGATACGCAGTATTTT
TRBV5-5	TRBD1	TRBJ1-1	once	CASSPRGLTGEWITEAFF	TGTGCCAGCAGCCCCCGCGGATTAACAGGGGAGTGGATAACTGAAGCTTTCTTT
TRBV6-5	TRBD1	TRBJ2-2	.	CASSYSSTGGTGELFF	TGTGCCAGCAGTTACTCGTCGACAGGGGGGACCGGGGAGCTGTTTTTT
TRBV19	TRBD1	TRBJ2-7	few	CASSIGGQTYEQYF	TGTGCCAGTAGTATAGGGGGACAGACCTACGAGCAGTACTTC
TRBV5-4	.	TRBJ1-3	.	CASSPGQQPGNTIYF	TGTGCCAGCAGCCCCGGACAGCAACCTGGAAACACCATATATTTT
TRBV2	.	TRBJ1-5	.	CASSDRQDIQPQHF	TGTGCCAGCAGTGACCGACAGGACATTCAGCCCCAGCATTTT
TRBV5-1	TRBD1	TRBJ2-7	.	CASSPRQGTAYEQYF	TGCGCCAGCAGCCCAAGACAGGGGACGGCGTACGAGCAGTACTTC
TRBV28	TRBD1	TRBJ1-6	.	CASSLPQGAVNSPLHF	TGTGCCAGCAGTCTGCCACAGGGGGCCGTTAATTCACCCCTCCACTTT
TRBV20-1	.	TRBJ2-7	.	CSAVTQYEQYF	TGCAGTGCTGTAACACAGTACGAGCAGTACTTC
TRBV2	TRBD1	TRBJ1-5	.	CASRGTGGEYELTNQPQHF	TGTGCCAGCAGGGGGACAGGGGGAGAGTACGAGCTGACCAATCAGCCCCAGCATTTT
TRBV10-3	.	TRBJ2-2	.	CAISGRQGNTGELFF	TGTGCCATCAGTGGAAGGCAGGGAAACACCGGGGAGCTGTTTTTT